The clone carrying this TCR beta chain appeared a single time. Its target is not known. This entry is derived from a study of glioma-infiltrating T cells after dendritic cell vaccination. Produced via immunoSEQ multiplex PCR; TCRdb's table is partial and in-frame only. The sample has about 95,000 clones, 85% to 90% seen once. The CDR3 spans 15 residues. Looked up from germline, CDR1 is SGHNT and CDR2 is YYREEE (reference sequence). V was trimmed by 0 bases and J by 4 bases, leaving 13 bases between them. PBMC sampling occurred before vaccination, two weeks after the third dose, and at progression. General study results and limits: Higher pretreatment TIL content predicted longer progression-free time and survival.

The origin of this receptor is a human donor with glioblastoma. This material consisted of blood, taken before dendritic cell vaccination. The chain combines TRBV5-4 with TRBJ1-2; D perhaps matches TRBD1 (5 bases). This CDR3 reads CASSLVAGGGYGYTF. As DNA, the CDR3 is TGTGCCAGCAGCTTGGTGGCCGGGGGAGGCTATGGCTACACCTTC.